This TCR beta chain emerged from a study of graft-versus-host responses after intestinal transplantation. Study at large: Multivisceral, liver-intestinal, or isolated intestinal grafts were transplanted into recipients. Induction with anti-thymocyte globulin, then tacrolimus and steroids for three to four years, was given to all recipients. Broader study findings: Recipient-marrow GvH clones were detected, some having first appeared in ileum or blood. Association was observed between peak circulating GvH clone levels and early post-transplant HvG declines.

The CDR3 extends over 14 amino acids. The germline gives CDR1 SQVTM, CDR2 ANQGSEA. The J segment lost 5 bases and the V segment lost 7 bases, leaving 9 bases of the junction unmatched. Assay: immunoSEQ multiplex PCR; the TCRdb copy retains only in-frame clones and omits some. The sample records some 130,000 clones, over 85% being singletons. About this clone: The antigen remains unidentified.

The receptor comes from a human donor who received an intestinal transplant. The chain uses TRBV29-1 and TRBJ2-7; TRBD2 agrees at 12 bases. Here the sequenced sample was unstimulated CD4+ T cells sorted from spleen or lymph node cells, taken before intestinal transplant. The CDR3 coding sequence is TGCAGCGCAAAGAGACTAGCGGGGGATAACGAGCAGTACTTC. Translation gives CSAKRLAGDNEQYF.